The present entry profiles one TCR beta chain with its context. Its antigen is as yet unknown. This specimen belongs to a study of cytomegalovirus exposure and HLA in healthy donors. Findings and caveats of the study: The authors enumerated 180 or so TCR beta chains as linked to cytomegalovirus. Reportedly, diagnosis of cytomegalovirus status by the classifier showed high specificity and sensitivity.

Data came from immunoSEQ multiplex PCR; TCRdb stores just in-frame clones and leaves some out. The sample gives about 170,000 clones, about 87% of which show up once; 1.4% is in the top ten. The CDR3 contains 13 residues. V lost 2 bases, J lost 8 bases, and 9 bases lay in between. Germline CDR1 SEHNR, CDR2 FQNEAQ (reference sequence). The specimen was PBMCs. The V gene is TRBV7-9, the J gene TRBJ1-4; D not certain. The clonotype comes from a woman aged 25 to 39 in good health and CMV-seronegative. The CDR3 is CASSLTSGEKLFF. The CDR3 DNA reads as TGTGCCAGCAGCTTAACCTCGGGGGAAAAACTGTTTTTT.